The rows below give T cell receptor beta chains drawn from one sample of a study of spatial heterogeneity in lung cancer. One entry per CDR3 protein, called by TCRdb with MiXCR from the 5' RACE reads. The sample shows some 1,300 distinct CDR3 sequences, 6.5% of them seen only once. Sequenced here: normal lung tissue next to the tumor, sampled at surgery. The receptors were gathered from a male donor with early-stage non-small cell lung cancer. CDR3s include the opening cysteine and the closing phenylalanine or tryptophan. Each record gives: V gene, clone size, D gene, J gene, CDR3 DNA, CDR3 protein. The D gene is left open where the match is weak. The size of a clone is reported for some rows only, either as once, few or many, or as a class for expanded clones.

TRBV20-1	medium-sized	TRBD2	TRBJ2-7	TGCAGTGCTAGAGACCGGGGGGGTATATACGAGCAGTACTTC	CSARDRGGIYEQYF
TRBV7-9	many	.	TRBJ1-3	TGTGCCAGCAGCCCCACCACAGGGATTTCTGGAAACACCATATATTTT	CASSPTTGISGNTIYF
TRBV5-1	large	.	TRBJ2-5	TGCGCCAGCAGGGTCACGTCAACGCAAGAGACCCAGTACTTC	CASRVTSTQETQYF
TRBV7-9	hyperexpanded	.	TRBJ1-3	TGTGCCAGCAGCGGATCCGACGGAAGCTCTGGAAACACCATATATTTT	CASSGSDGSSGNTIYF
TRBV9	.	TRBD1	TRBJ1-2	TGTGCCAGCAGCGTAGCTCGGGGACAGGGCGCCGATGGCTACACCTTC	CASSVARGQGADGYTF
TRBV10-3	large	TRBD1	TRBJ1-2	TGTGCCATCAGAGGACAGGGGGACTCTAACTATGGCTACACCTTC	CAIRGQGDSNYGYTF
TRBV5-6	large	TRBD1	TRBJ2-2	TGTGCCAGCAGCTTGGGGGGACAGGGGGCCCCGGAGCTGTTTTTT	CASSLGGQGAPELFF
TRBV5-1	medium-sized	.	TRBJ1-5	TGCGCCAGCAGCTTGTCGGGGATGAGCAATCAGCCCCAGCATTTT	CASSLSGMSNQPQHF
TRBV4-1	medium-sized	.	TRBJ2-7	TGCGCCAGCAGCCAAGATACGGGGGTGGGGACCAATTCCTTGGAGCAGTACTTC	CASSQDTGVGTNSLEQYF
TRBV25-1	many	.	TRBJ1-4	TGTGCCAGCAGTGTAGGCAGACTGACTAATGAAAAACTGTTTTTT	CASSVGRLTNEKLFF
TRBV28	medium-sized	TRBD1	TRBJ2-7	TGTGCCGGGTCGACGGGACAGGGGTCCTACGAGCAGTACTTC	CAGSTGQGSYEQYF
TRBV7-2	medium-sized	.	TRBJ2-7	TGTGCCAGCACCCCGACAACGTTCTACGAGCAGTACTTC	CASTPTTFYEQYF
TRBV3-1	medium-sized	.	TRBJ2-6	TGTGCCAGCAGATCCCCTGGGGCCAACGTCCTGACTTTC	CASRSPGANVLTF
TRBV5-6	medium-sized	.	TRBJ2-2	TGTGCCAGCAGCTTCCATTCGGGGGAGACCGGGGAGCTGTTTTTT	CASSFHSGETGELFF
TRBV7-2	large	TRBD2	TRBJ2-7	TGTGCCAGCAGCCCTACGGGCGGGGGTTTGTACGAGCAGTACTTC	CASSPTGGGLYEQYF
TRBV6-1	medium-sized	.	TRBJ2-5	TGTGCCAGCAGTGTAGCGTCAGGGGGAGGCCAAGAGACCCAGTACTTC	CASSVASGGGQETQYF
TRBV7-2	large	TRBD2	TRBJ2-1	TGTGCCAGCAGCCAACCTTTAGCGGGAGGAACTAACAATGAGCAGTTCTTC	CASSQPLAGGTNNEQFF
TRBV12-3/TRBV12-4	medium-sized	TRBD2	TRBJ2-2	TGTGCCAGCAGTTCCCGAGCGGGGGCCGGGGAGCTGTTTTTT	CASSSRAGAGELFF
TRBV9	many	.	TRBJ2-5	TGTGCCAGCAGCGTTATGGGTCAGACTAGTCCCCCAGAGACCCAGTACTTC	CASSVMGQTSPPETQYF
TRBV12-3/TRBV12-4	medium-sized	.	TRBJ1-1	TGTGCCAGCAGTTTCCAGGGTTCGGGCACTGAAGCTTTCTTT	CASSFQGSGTEAFF
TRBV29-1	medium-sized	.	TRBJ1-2	TGCAGCGTTGAGAGGGTAAACTATGGCTACACCTTC	CSVERVNYGYTF
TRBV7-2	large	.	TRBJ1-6	TGTGCCAGCACCATTTCCGGGACCAATAATTCACCCCTCCACTTT	CASTISGTNNSPLHF
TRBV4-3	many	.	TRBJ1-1	TGCGCCAGCAGCCAAGAAACGGGAACCCCGGCTTTCTTT	CASSQETGTPAFF
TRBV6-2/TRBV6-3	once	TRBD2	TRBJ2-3	TGTGCCAGCAGGACTAGCGGGACAGATACGCAGTATTTT	CASRTSGTDTQYF
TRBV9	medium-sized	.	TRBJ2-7	TGTGCCAGCAGCGTAGGAGGGGGAGGGACCTACGAGCAGTACTTC	CASSVGGGGTYEQYF
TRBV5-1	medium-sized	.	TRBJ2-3	TGCGCCAGCAGCTTGCAGGGTGGGGGATCCACAGATACGCAGTATTTT	CASSLQGGGSTDTQYF
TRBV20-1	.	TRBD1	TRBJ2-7	TGCAGTGCTGGTGCCGGGACAGGGGGTTACGAGCAGTACTTC	CSAGAGTGGYEQYF
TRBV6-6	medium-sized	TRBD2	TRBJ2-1	TGTGCCAGCATCCCCCGACTAGCCCCTCGGTCCTACAATGAGCAGTTCTTC	CASIPRLAPRSYNEQFF
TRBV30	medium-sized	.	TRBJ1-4	TGTGCCTGGAACAGGCTGGATTATGAAAAACTGTTTTTT	CAWNRLDYEKLFF
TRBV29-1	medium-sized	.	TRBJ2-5	TGCAGCGCCGGACCGGGCCTTAGTCAAGAGACCCAGTACTTC	CSAGPGLSQETQYF
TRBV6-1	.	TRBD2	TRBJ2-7	TGTGCCAGCAGTCCATCCGGGACTAGCTCCTACGAGCAGTACTTC	CASSPSGTSSYEQYF
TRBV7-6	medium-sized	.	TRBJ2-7	TGTGCCAGCAGCCCGGTCATTGCCTACGAGCAGTACTTC	CASSPVIAYEQYF